This section outlines one TCR beta chain sequence together with its context. The specificity of this receptor is unknown. No base quality values were provided; no much bigger clone lies one nucleotide off. The data derive from a study of blood T cell repertoires in COVID-19 (dated by TCRdb to the early 2020s). About the study as a whole: Collaborator samples came from the United States, Italy and Spain and covered acute and convalescent phases of COVID-19. Where available, HLA class I and class II types were taken from metadata supplied by the sample provider and were not determined by assay-based typing. The repertoires were released in a freely available public database meant as a resource for research on the immune response to SARS-CoV-2. The dataset comprised deeply sampled blood TCRbeta repertoires from subjects exposed to, actively infected with, or recovered from COVID-19. The samples were drawn from the first 160 participants of the ongoing ImmuneRACE study and from 950 to 1,500 subjects provided by 6 global collaborators. Nearly every sample came with metadata listing a de-identified subject ID, COVID-19 status, age in years and sex. The material from the prospective study consisted of cDNA or gDNA derived from T cells, B-cell-depleted T cells, or PBMCs.

At one collaborating source in Seattle, patients were enrolled during active infection and were followed longitudinally through the course of disease. The collaborating institutions used their own protocols to collect whole blood in K2EDTA tubes. For TCRbeta analysis, collaborator samples were shipped as frozen whole blood, as isolated PBMCs, or as DNA extracted from either sample type. The CDR3 runs 16 residues from the cysteine to the phenylalanine. Just CDR3 DNA is preserved here, 48 bases in frame from base 1. Trimming at the junction amounts to 6 bases on V and 5 bases on J, and the germline ends lie 22 bases apart. CDR1 and CDR2 are drawn from the germline V gene: KGHSH, LQKENI. Results the study describes overall, beyond this receptor: Clinical and demographic metadata were provided uncurated, with the amount varying by source and participant.

TCRbeta CDR3 regions were amplified from genomic DNA by means of the immunoSEQ Assay, a bias-controlled multiplex PCR. Per the authors' processing: The number of nucleated cells in each sample was estimated from the amplification of reference gene primers within the assay. To quantify the absolute abundance of each unique TCRbeta CDR3 rearrangement, sequence reads were collapsed and filtered. For each sample, productive Simpson clonality was calculated by taking the square root of Simpson's diversity index across productive rearrangements. The table was pulled from immuneACCESS by TCRdb, which kept in-frame rearrangements only. Such tables lose some clones; where checked, under half of the loss comes from unresolved V genes, and the rest has no known cause. That table supplies the V and J calls and clone size; D and trimming were determined from the DNA. The table for this sample lists fewer than 80,000 clones; 75% to 90% of them were counted only once. The ten biggest clones cover about 6.5% of the sample.

The chain links TRBV18 with TRBJ2-5; the D gene is perhaps TRBD1, from 6 matching bases. The specimen was peripheral blood. The sequence was collected from a man older than 75 with COVID-19, enrolled during active disease. CDR3 sequence: CASSLPTGSQGETQYF. In nucleotides, the sequence is TGTGCCAGCTCTCTTCCGACAGGTTCACAAGGGGAGACCCAGTACTTC.